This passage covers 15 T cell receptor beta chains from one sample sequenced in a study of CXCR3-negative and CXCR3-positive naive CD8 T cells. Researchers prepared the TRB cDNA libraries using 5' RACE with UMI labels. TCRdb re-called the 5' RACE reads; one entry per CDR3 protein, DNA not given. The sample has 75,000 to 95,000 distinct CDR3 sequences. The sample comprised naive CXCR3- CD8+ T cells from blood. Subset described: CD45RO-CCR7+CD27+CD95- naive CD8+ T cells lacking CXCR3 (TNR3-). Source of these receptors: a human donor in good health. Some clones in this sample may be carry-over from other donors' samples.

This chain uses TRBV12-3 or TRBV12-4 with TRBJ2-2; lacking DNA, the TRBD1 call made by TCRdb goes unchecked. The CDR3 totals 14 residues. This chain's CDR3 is CASLQGENTGELFF.

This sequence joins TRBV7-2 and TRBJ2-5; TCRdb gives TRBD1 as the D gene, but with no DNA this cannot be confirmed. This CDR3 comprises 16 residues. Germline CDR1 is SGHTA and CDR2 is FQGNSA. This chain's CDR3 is CASSLGTATTQETQYF.

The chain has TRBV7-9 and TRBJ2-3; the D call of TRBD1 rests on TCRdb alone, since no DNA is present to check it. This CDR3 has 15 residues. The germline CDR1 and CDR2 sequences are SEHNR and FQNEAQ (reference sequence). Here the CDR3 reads CASSLDGSPDRTQYF.

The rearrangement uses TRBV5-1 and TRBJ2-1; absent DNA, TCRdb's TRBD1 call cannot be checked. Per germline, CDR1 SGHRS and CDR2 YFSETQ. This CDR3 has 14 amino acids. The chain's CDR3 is CASNQQGARNEQFF.

This CDR3 reads CASGTSGGYPYEQYF. V usage is TRBV28 and J usage is TRBJ2-7; TCRdb returns TRBD2, unconfirmable since there is no DNA. Germline V gives CDR1 MDHEN, CDR2 SYDVKM. This CDR3 contains 15 residues.

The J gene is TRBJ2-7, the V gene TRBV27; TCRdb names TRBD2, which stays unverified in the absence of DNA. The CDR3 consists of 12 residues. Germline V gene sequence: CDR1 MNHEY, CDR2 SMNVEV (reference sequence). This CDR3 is CAAGTLSYEQYF.

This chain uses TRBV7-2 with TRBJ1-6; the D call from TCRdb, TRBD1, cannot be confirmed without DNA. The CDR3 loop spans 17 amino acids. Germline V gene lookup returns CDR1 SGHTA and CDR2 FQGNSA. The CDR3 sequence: CASSWGRGSSYNSPLHF.

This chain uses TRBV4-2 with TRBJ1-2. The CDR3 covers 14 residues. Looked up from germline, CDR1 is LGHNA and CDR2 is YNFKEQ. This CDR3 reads CASNPVGANYGYTF.

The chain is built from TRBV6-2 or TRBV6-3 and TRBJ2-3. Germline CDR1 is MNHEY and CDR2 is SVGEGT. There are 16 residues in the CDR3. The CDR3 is CASSYRVDWNTDTQYF.

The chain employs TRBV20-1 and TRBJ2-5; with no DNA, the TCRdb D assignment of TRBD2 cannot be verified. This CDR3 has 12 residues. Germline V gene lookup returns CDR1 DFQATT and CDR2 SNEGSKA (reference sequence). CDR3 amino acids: CSAMKRGETQYF.

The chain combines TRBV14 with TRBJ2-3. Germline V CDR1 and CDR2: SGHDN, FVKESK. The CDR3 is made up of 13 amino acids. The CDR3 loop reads CASSRRRADTQYF. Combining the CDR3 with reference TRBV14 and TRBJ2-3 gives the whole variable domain EAGVTQFPSHSVIEKGQTVTLRCDPISGHDNLYWYRRVMGKEIKFLLHFVKESKQDESGMPNNRFLAERTGGTYSTLKVQPAELEDSGVYFCASSRRRADTQYFGPGTRLTVL.

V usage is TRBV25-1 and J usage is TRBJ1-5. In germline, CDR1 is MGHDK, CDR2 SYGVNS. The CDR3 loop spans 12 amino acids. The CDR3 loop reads CASSESYQPQHF.

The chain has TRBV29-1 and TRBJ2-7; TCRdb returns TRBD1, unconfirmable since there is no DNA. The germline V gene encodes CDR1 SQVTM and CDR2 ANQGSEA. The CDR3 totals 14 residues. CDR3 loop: CSAQQGLSSYEQYF.

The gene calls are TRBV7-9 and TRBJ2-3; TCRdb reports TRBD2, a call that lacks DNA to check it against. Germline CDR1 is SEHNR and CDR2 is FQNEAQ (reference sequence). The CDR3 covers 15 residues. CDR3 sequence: CASSTSGAETDTQYF.

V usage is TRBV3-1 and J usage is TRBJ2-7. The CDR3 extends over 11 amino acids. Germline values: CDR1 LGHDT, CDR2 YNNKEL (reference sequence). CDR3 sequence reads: CASSPPYEQYF.